This T cell receptor beta chain was recovered during a study of T cell changes during pregnancy in multiple sclerosis. TCRdb's table, derived via immunoSEQ multiplex PCR, lists solely in-frame clones and lacks some. This table holds roughly 100,000 clones, roughly 91% found once. The V gene lost 0 bases and the J gene lost 3 bases, with 9 bases spanning the gap. The CDR3 is 13 residues long. Per germline, CDR1 GTSNPN and CDR2 SVGIG (reference sequence). The V gene is TRBV30, the J gene TRBJ2-7, with D perhaps matching TRBD1 (5 bases). This clonotype was obtained from a female donor in good health, enrolled as a control in a pregnancy study. This specimen was peripheral blood, taken after pregnancy. CDR3 in amino acids: CAWSVGRDYEQYF. CDR3 DNA: TGTGCCTGGAGTGTTGGCAGGGACTACGAGCAGTACTTC.